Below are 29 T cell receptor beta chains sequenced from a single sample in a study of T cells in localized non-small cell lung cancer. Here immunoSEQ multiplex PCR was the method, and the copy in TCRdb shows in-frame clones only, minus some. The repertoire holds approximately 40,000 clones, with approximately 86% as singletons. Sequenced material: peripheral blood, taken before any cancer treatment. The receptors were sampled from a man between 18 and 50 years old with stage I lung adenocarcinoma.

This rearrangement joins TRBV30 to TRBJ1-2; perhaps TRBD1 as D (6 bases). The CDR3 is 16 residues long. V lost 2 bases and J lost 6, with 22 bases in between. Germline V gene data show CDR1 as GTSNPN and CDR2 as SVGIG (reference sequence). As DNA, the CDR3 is TGTGCCTGGAGTCTACGTTACCCCACTTCAGGGGATGGCTACACCTTC. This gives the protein CAWSLRYPTSGDGYTF. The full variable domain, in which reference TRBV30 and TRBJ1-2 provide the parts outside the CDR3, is SQTIHQWPATLVQPVGSPLSLECTVEGTSNPNLYWYRQAAGRGLQLLFYSVGIGQISSEVPQNLSASRPQDRQFILSSKKLLLSDSGFYLCAWSLRYPTSGDGYTFGSGTRLTVV.

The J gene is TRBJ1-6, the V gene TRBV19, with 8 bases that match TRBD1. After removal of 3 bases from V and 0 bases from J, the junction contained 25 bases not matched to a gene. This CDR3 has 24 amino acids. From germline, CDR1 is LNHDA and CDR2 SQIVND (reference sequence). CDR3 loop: CASSILPGQGAVNKWSSYNSPLHF. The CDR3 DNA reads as TGTGCCAGTAGTATCCTCCCGGGGCAGGGGGCCGTGAACAAGTGGAGCTCCTATAATTCACCCCTCCACTTT.

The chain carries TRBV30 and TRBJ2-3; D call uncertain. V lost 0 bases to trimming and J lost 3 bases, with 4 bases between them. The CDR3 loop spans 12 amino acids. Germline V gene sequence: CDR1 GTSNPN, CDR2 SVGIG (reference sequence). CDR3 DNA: TGTGCCTGGAGTGTCAGTACAGATACGCAGTATTTT. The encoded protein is CAWSVSTDTQYF.

CDR3 nucleotide sequence: TGCGCCAGCAGCCAAGATCTGCTGACGGCTAGCACAGATACGCAGTATTTT. Amino acids: CASSQDLLTASTDTQYF. The gene calls are TRBV4-3 and TRBJ2-3; D ambiguous. CDR1 is LGHNA and CDR2 is YSLEER in the germline V gene. V was shortened by 0 bases and J by 0 bases, with 13 bases between the two germline ends. CDR3 length: 17 residues.

CDR3 loop: CASSLTPGQGLGYTF. Here the CDR3 DNA reads TGTGCCAGCAGCCTAACCCCGGGACAGGGGTTGGGCTACACCTTC. The chain has TRBV28 and TRBJ1-2, with 10 bases aligning to TRBD1. Germline V gives CDR1 MDHEN, CDR2 SYDVKM. After removal of 6 bases from V and 8 bases from J, the junction contained 12 bases not matched to a gene. CDR3 length: 15 amino acids.

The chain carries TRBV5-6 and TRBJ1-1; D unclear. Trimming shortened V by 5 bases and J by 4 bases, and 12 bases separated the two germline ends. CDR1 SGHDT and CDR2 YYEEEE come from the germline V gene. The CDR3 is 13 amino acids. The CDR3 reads CASSFSSSTEAFF. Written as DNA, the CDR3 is TGTGCCAGCAGTTTTAGTTCTAGCACTGAAGCTTTCTTT. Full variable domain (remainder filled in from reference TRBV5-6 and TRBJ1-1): DAGVTQSPTHLIKTRGQQVTLRCSPKSGHDTVSWYQQALGQGPQFIFQYYEEEERQRGNFPDRFSGHQFPNYSSELNVNALLLGDSALYLCASSFSSSTEAFFGQGTRLTVV.

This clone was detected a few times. The CDR3: CASSVGAGPYGYTF. The DNA for the CDR3 is TGTGCCAGCAGCGTAGGGGCCGGTCCCTATGGCTACACCTTC. The rearrangement uses TRBV9 and TRBJ1-2; D is unresolved. Trimming stripped 0 bases from V and 4 bases from J, with 10 bases between. Germline loops: CDR1 SGDLS, CDR2 YYNGEE. CDR3 size: 14 residues.

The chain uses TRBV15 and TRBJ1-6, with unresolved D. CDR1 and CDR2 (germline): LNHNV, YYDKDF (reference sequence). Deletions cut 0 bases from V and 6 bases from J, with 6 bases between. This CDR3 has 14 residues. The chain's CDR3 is CATSRDYGNSPLHF. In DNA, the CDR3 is TGTGCCACCAGCAGAGATTACGGTAATTCACCCCTCCACTTT.

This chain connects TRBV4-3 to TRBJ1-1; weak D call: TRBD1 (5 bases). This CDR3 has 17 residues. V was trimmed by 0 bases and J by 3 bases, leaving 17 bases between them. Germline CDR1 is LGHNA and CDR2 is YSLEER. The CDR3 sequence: CASSQDMGGGFHTEAFF. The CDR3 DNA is TGCGCCAGCAGCCAAGATATGGGCGGGGGGTTCCACACTGAAGCTTTCTTT.

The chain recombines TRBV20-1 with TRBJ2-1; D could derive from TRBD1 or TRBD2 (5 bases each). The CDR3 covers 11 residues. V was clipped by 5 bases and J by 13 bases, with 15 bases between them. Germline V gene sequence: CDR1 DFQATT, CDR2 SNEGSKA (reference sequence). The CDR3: CSAHFGTIQFF. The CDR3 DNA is TGCAGTGCTCATTTCGGGACCATTCAGTTCTTC.

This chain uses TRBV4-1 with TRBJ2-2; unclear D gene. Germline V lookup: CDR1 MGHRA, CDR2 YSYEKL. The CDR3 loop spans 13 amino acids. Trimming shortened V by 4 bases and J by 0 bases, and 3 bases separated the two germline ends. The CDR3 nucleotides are TGCGCCAGCAGCCTATCGAACACCGGGGAGCTGTTTTTT. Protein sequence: CASSLSNTGELFF.

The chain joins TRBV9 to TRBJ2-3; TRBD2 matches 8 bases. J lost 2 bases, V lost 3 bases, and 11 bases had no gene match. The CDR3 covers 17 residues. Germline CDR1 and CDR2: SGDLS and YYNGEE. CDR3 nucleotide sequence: TGTGCCAGCAGCGCCCCCTCGGGGGGGCCGATCACAGATACGCAGTATTTT. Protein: CASSAPSGGPITDTQYF.

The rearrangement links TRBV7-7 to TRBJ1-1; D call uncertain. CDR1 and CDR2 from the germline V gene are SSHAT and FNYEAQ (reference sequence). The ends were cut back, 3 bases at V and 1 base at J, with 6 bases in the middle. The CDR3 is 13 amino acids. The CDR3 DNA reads TGTGCCAGCAGCTTGGGTAGGAACACTGAAGCTTTCTTT. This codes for CASSLGRNTEAFF.

The chain's CDR3 is CASSLNGAANTEAFF. The CDR3 DNA is TGCGCCAGCAGCTTGAATGGAGCCGCGAACACTGAAGCTTTCTTT. This chain uses TRBV5-1 with TRBJ1-1; D is undetermined. The CDR3 length is 15 residues. V lost 1 base, J lost 1 base, and 11 bases lay in between. Germline V lookup: CDR1 SGHRS, CDR2 YFSETQ. Complete variable domain (other parts from reference TRBV5-1 and TRBJ1-1): KAGVTQTPRYLIKTRGQQVTLSCSPISGHRSVSWYQQTPGQGLQFLFEYFSETQRNKGNFPGRFSGRQFSNSRSEMNVSTLELGDSALYLCASSLNGAANTEAFFGQGTRLTVV.

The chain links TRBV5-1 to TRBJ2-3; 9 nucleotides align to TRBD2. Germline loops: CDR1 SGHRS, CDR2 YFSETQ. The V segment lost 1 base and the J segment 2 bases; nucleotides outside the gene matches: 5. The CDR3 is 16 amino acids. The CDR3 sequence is CASSLRASGVTDTQYF. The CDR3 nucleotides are TGCGCCAGCAGCTTGAGGGCTAGCGGGGTCACAGATACGCAGTATTTT.

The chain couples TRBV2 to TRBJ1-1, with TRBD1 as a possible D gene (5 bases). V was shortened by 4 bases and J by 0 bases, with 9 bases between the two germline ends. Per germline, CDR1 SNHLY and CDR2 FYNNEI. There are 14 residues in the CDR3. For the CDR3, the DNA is TGTGCCAGCAGTGCAGGGAATGTGAACACTGAAGCTTTCTTT. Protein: CASSAGNVNTEAFF.

CDR3 sequence reads: CASSSGLATDTQYF. The CDR3 DNA follows: TGTGCCAGCAGCTCGGGACTAGCCACAGATACGCAGTATTTT. J is TRBJ2-3 and V is TRBV7-9; 9 positions agree with TRBD2. This CDR3 comprises 14 residues. V shed 4 bases, J shed 2 bases, and the junction held 1 base outside the gene matches. CDR1 SEHNR and CDR2 FQNEAQ come from the germline V gene (reference sequence).

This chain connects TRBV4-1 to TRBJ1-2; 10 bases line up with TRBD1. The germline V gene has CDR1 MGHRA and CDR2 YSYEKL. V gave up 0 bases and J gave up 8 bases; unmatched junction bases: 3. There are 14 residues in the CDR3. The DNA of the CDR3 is TGCGCCAGCAGCCAAGATAGGACAGGGGGAGGCTACACCTTC. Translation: CASSQDRTGGGYTF.

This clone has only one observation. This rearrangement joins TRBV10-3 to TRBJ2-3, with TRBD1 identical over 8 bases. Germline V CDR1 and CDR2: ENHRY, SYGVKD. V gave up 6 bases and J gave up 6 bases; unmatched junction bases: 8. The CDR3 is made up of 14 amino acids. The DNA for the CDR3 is TGTGCCATCAGAAATGGACAGGGAAGCGATACGCAGTATTTT. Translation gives CAIRNGQGSDTQYF.

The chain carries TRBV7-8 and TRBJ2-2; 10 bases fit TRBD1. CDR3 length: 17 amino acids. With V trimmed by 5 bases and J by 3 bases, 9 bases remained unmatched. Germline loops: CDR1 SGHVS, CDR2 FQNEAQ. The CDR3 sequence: CASSLTPGTGDTGELFF. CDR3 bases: TGTGCCAGCAGCCTAACCCCCGGGACAGGGGACACCGGGGAGCTGTTTTTT. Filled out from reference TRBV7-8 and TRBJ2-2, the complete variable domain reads GAGVSQSPRYKVAKRGQDVALRCDPISGHVSLFWYQQALGQGPEFLTYFQNEAQLDKSGLPSDRFFAERPEGSVSTLKIQRTQQEDSAVYLCASSLTPGTGDTGELFFGEGSRLTVL.

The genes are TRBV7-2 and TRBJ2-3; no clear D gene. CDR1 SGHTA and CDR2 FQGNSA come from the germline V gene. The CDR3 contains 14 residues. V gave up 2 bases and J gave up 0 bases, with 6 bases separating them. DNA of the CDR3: TGTGCCAGCAGCTTATATCTTAGCACAGATACGCAGTATTTT. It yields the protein CASSLYLSTDTQYF.

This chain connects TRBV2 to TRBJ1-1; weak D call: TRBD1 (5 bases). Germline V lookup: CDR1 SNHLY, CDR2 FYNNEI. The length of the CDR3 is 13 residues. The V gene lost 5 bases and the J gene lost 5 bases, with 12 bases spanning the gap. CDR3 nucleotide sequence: TGTGCCAGCAGTTGGGTTGGGGGGACTGAAGCTTTCTTT. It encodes CASSWVGGTEAFF.

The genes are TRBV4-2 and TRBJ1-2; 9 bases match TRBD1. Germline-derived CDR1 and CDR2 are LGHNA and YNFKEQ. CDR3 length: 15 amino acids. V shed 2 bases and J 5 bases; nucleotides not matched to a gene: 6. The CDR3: CASSQPQGQGYGYTF. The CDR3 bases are TGTGCCAGCAGCCAACCACAGGGACAGGGTTATGGCTACACCTTC.

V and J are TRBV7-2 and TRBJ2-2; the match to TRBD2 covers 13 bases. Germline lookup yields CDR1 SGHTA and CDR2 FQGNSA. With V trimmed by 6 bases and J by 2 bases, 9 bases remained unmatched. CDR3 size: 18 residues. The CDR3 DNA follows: TGTGCCAGCAGTACCCCGGGACTAGCGGGATATAACACCGGGGAGCTGTTTTTT. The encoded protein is CASSTPGLAGYNTGELFF.

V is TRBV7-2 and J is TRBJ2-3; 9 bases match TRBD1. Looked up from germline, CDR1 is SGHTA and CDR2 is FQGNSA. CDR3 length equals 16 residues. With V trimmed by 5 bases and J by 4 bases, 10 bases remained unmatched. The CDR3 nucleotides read TGTGCCAGCAGCACCACCGGGACAGGGAGCCCAGATACGCAGTATTTT. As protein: CASSTTGTGSPDTQYF. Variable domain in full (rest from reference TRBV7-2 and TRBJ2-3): GAGVSQSPSNKVTEKGKDVELRCDPISGHTALYWYRQSLGQGLEFLIYFQGNSAPDKSGLPSDRFSAERTGGSVSTLTIQRTQQEDSAVYLCASSTTGTGSPDTQYFGPGTRLTVL.

The CDR3 bases are TGTGCCAGCAGCTTAGTAGGGGGACTGAAGGTCACCGGGGAGCTGTTTTTT. As protein: CASSLVGGLKVTGELFF. The rearrangement joins TRBV7-9 to TRBJ2-2; either TRBD1 or TRBD2 may fit D (6 bases each). V shed 1 base and J shed 4 bases, with 16 bases lying between them. The CDR3 is made up of 17 amino acids. Germline CDR1 reads SEHNR; CDR2 reads FQNEAQ (reference sequence).

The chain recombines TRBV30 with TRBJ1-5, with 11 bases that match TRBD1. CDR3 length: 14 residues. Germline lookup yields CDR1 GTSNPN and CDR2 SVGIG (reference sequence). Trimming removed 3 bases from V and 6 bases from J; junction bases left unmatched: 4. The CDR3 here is CAWSGQGAGQPQHF. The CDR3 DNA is TGTGCCTGGAGCGGACAGGGGGCTGGTCAGCCCCAGCATTTT.

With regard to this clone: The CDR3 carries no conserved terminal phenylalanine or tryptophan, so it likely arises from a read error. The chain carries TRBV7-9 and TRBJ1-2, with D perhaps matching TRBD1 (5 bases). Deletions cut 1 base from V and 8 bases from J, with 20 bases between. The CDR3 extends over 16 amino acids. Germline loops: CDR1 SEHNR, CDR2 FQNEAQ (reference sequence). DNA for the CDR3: TGTGCCAGCAGCTTAGGTTGGGCTGACGGGGACGGAGGCTACACCCTC. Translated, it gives CASSLGWADGDGGYTL.

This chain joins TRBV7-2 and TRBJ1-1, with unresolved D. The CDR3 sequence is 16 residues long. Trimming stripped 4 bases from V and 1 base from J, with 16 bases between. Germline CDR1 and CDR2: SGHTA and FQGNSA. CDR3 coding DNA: TGTGCCAGCAGCTACGAACAGAGCCCCGGGAACACTGAAGCTTTCTTT. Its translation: CASSYEQSPGNTEAFF.